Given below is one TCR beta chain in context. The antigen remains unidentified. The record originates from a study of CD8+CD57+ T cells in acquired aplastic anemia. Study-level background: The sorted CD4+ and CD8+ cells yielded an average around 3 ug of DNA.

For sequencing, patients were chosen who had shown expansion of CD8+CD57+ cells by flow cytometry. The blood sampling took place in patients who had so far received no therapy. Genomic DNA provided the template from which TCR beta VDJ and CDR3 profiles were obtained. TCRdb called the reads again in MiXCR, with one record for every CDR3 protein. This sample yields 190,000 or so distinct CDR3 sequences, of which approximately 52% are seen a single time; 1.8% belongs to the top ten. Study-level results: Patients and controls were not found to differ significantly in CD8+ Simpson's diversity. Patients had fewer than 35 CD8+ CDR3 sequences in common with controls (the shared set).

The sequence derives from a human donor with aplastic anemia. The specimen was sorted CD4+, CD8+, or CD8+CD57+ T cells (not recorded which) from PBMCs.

The CDR3 loop is CATSGVGVTDTQYF. CDR3 DNA sequence: TGTGCCACCAGTGGAGTGGGCGTCACAGATACGCAGTATTTT. The V gene is TRBV24-1, the J gene TRBJ2-3; no clear D. Looked up from germline, CDR1 is KGHDR and CDR2 is SFDVKD. Trimming pared 5 bases from V and 2 bases from J, leaving 10 bases between. The CDR3 is 14 residues long.